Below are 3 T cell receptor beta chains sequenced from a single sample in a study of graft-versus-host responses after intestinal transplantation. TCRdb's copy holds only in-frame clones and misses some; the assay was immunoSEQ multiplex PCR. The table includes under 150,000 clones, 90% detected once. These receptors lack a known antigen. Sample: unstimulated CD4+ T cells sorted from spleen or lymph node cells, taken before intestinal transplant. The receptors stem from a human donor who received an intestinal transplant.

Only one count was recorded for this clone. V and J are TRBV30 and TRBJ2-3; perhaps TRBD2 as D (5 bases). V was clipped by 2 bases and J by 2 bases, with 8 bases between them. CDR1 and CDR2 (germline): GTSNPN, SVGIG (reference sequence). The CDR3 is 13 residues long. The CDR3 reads CAWSRENTDTQYF. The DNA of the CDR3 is TGTGCCTGGAGTAGGGAGAACACAGATACGCAGTATTTT. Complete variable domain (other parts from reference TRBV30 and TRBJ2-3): SQTIHQWPATLVQPVGSPLSLECTVEGTSNPNLYWYRQAAGRGLQLLFYSVGIGQISSEVPQNLSASRPQDRQFILSSKKLLLSDSGFYLCAWSRENTDTQYFGPGTRLTVL.

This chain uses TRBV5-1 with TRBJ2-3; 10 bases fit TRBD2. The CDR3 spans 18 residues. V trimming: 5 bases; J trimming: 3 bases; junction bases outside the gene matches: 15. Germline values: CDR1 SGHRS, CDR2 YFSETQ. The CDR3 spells CASRTRQREGSGTDTQYF. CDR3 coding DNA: TGCGCCAGCAGAACCCGTCAGCGGGAGGGAAGTGGGACAGATACGCAGTATTTT.

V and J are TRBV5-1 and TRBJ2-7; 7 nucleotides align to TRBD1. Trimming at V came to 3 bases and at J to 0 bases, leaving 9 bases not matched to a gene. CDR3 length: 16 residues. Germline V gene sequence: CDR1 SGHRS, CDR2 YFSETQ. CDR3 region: CASSSRQGTSSYEQYF. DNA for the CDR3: TGCGCCAGCAGCTCGCGACAGGGCACAAGCTCCTACGAGCAGTACTTC.